This T cell receptor beta chain derives from a study of early T cells in non-severe SARS-CoV-2 infection. About the research overall: Bulk RNA taken from unsorted whole blood was sequenced, leaving chains unpaired.

Researchers tagged individual cDNA molecules with unique molecular identifiers. MiXCR, applied by TCRdb to the 5' RACE reads, yields one record per CDR3 protein. The sample comprises tens of thousands of distinct CDR3 sequences, more than 4% of which are singletons, and about 9.4% rests with the top ten. Many counts were recorded for this clonotype. Germline assignment: CDR1 SGHNT and CDR2 YENEEA. The CDR3 covers 15 residues. V was pared by 1 base and J by 8 bases, with 5 bases of the junction left unmatched. Sequenced: whole blood. The clonotype was recovered from an adult who was a healthcare worker with PCR-confirmed SARS-CoV-2 infection or an uninfected control (not recorded which). The gene calls are TRBV11-3 and TRBJ2-1; the match to TRBD1 covers 10 bases. For the CDR3, the DNA is TGTGCCAGCAGCTTAGGCGGGACAGGGGTCCATGAGCAGTTCTTC. This encodes CASSLGGTGVHEQFF.